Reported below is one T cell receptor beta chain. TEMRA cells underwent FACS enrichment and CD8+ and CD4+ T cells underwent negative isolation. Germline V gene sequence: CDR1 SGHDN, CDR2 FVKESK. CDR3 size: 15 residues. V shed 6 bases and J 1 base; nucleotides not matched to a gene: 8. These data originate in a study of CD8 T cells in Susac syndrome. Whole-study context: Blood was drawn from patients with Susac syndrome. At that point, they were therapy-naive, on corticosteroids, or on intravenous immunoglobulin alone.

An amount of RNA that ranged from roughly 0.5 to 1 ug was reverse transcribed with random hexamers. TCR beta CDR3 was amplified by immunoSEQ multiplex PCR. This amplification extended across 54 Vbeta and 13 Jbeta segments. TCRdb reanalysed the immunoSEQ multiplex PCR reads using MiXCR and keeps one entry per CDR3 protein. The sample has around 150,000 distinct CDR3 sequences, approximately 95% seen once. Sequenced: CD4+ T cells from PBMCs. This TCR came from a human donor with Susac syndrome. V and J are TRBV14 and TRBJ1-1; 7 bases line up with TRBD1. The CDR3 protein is CASRIMGTANTEAFF. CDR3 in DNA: TGTGCCAGCAGAATAATGGGGACAGCGAACACTGAAGCTTTCTTT.